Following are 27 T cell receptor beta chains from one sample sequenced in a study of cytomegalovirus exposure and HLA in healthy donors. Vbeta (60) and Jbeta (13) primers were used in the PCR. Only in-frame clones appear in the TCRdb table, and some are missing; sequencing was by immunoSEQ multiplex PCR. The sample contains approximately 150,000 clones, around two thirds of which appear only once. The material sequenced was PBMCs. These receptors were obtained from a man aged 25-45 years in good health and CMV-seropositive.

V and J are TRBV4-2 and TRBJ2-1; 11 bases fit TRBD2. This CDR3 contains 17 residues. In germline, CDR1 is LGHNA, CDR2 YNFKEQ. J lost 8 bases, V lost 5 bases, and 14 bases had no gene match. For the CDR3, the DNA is TGTGCCAGCAGCGACCTAGCGGGAGGCCCCTTAGGCGATGAGCAGTTCTTC. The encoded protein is CASSDLAGGPLGDEQFF.

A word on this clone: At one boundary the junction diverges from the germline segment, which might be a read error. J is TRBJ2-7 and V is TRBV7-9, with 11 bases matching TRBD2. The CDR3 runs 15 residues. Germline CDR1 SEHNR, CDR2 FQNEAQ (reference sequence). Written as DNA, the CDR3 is TGTGCCAGCAGCCCCCTAGGGACTAGCGGATACGGGCAGTACTTC. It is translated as CASSPLGTSGYGQYF.

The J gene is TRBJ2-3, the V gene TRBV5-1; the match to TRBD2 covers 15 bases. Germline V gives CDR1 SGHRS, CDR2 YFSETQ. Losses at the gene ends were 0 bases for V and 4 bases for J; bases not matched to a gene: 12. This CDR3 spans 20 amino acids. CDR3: CASSLGSAGLAGGFADTQYF. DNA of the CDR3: TGCGCCAGCAGCTTGGGGTCTGCGGGACTAGCGGGAGGTTTTGCAGATACGCAGTATTTT.

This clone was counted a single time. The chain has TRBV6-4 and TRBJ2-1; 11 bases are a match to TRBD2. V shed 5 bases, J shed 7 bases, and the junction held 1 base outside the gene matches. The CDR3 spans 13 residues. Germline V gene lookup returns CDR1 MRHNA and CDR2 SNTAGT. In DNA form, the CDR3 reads TGTGCCAGCAGTTCTAGCGGGAGGAATGAGCAGTTCTTC. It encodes CASSSSGRNEQFF.

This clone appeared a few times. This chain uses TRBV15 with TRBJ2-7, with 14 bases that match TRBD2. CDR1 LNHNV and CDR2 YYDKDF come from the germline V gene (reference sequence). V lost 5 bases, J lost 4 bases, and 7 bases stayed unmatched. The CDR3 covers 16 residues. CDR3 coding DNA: TGTGCCACCAGCCAAGGACTAGCGGGAGGAGCGTACGAGCAGTACTTC. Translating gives CATSQGLAGGAYEQYF.

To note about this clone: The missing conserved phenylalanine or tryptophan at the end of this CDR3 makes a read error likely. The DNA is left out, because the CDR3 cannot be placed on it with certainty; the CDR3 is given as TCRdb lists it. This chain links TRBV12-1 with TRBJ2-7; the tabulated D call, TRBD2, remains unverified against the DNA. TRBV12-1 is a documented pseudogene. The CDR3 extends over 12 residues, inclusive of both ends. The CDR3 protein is CASSPLRGAGPL.

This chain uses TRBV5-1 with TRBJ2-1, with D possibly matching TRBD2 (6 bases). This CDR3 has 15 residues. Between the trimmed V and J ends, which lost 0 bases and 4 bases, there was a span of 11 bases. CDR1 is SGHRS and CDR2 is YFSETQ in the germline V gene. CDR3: CASSLDSGLYNEQFF. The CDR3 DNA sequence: TGCGCCAGCAGCTTGGATAGCGGTTTGTACAATGAGCAGTTCTTC.

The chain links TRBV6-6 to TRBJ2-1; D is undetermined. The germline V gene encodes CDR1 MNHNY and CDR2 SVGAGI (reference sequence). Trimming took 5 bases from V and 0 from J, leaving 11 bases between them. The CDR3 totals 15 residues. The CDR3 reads CASSQTVSSYNEQFF. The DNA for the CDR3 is TGTGCCAGCAGTCAAACAGTCAGCTCCTACAATGAGCAGTTCTTC.

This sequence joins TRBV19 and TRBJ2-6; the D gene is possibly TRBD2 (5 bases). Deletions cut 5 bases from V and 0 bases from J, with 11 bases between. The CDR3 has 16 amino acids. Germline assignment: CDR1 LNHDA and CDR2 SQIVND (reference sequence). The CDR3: CASSPGRGSGANVLTF. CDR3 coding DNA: TGTGCCAGTAGTCCTGGCCGGGGCTCTGGGGCCAACGTCCTGACTTTC.

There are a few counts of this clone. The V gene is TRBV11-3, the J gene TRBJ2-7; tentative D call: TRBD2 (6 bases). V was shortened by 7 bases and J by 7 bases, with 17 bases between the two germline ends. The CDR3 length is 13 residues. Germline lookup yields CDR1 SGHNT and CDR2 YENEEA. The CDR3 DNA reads TGTGCCAGCAACTCCGGAGGGCTGGAGGAGCAGTACTTC. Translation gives CASNSGGLEEQYF.

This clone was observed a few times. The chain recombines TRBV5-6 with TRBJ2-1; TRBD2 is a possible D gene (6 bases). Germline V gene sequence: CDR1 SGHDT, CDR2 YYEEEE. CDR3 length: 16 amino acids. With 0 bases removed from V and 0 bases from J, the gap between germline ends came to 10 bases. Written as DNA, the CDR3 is TGTGCCAGCAGCTTGGCAGGGCGGGGCTCCTACAATGAGCAGTTCTTC. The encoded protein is CASSLAGRGSYNEQFF.

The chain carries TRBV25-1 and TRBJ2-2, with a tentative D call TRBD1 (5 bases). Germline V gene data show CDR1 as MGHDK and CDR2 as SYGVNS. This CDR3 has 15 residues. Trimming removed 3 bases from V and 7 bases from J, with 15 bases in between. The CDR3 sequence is CASSDPETEDGELFF. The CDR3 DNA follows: TGTGCCAGCAGTGACCCGGAGACAGAGGACGGGGAGCTGTTTTTT.

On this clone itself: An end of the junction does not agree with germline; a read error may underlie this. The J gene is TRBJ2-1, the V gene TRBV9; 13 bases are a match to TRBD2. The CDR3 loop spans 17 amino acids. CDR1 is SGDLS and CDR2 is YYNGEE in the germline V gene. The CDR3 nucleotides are TGTGCCAGCAGCTTGGGACTAGCGGGGACACCCTACACTGAGCAGTTCTTC. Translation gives CASSLGLAGTPYTEQFF.

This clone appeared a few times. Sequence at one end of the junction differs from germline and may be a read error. The CDR3 loop is CASSPWDRFIMNTEAFF. The CDR3 DNA is TGTGCTAGCAGCCCGTGGGACAGATTCATAATGAACACTGAAGCTTTCTTT. The rearrangement links TRBV7-7 to TRBJ1-1; TRBD1 matches at 7 bases. The CDR3 contains 17 residues. The germline V gene encodes CDR1 SSHAT and CDR2 FNYEAQ (reference sequence).

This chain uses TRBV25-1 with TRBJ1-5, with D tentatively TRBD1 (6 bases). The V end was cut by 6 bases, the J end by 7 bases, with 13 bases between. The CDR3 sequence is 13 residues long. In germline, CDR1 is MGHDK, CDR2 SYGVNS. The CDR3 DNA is TGTGCCAGCAGAAAGGGGGGGGGACAGCCCCAGCATTTT. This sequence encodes CASRKGGGQPQHF.

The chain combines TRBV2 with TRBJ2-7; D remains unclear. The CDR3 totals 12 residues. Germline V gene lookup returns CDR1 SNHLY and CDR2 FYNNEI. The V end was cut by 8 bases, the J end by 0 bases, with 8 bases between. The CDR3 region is CASLRNSYEQYF. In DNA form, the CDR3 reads TGTGCCAGCCTGAGAAACTCCTACGAGCAGTACTTC.

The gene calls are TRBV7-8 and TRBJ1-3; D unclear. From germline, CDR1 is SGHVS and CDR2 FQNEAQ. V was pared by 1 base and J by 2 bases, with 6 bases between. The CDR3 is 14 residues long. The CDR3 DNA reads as TGTGCCAGCAGCTTAGTCCGAGCTGGAAACACCATATATTTT. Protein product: CASSLVRAGNTIYF.

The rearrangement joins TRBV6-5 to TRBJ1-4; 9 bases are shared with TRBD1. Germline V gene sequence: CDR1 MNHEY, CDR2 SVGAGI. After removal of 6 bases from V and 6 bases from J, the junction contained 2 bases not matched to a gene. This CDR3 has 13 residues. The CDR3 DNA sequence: TGTGCCAGCAGGACAGGGGGAGATGAAAAACTGTTTTTT. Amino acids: CASRTGGDEKLFF.

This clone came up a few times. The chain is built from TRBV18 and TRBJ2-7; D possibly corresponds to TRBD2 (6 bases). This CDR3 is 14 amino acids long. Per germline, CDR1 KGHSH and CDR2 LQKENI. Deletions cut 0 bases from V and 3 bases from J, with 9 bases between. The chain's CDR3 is CASSPPGLYYEQYF. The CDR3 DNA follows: TGTGCCAGCTCACCACCGGGACTTTACTACGAGCAGTACTTC.

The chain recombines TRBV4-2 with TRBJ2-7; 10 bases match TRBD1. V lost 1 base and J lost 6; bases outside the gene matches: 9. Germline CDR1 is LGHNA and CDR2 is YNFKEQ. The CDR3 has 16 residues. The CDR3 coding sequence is TGTGCCAGCAGCCAAGGGGTGGGGACAGGGGACGGCGAGCAGTACTTC. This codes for CASSQGVGTGDGEQYF.

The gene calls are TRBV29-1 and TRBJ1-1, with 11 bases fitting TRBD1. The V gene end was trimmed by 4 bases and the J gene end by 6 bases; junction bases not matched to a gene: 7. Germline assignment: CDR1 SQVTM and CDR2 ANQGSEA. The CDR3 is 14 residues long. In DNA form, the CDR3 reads TGCAGCGTTGGGACAGGGGGCAGGGCTCCTGAAGCTTTCTTT. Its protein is CSVGTGGRAPEAFF. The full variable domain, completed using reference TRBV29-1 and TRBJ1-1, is SAVISQKPSRDICQRGTSLTIQCQVDSQVTMMFWYRQQPGQSLTLIATANQGSEATYESGFVIDKFPISRPNLTFSTLTVSNMSPEDSSIYLCSVGTGGRAPEAFFGQGTRLTVV.

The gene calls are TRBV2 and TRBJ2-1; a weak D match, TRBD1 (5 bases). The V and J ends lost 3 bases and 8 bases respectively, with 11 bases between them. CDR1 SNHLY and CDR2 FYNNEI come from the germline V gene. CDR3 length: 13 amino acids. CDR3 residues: CASSDRWGDEQFF. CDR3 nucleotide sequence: TGTGCCAGCAGTGACAGGTGGGGCGATGAGCAGTTCTTC.

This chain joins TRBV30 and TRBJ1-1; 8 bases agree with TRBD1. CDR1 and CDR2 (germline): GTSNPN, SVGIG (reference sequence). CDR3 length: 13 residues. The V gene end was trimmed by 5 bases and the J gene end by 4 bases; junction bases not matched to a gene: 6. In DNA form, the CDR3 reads TGTGCCTGGTTGGACAGGGCTGGCACTGAAGCTTTCTTT. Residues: CAWLDRAGTEAFF.

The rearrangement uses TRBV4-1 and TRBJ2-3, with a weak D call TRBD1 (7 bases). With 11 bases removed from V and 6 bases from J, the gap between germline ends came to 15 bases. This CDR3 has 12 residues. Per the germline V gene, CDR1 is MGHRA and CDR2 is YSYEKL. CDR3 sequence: CAVSQGGDTQYF. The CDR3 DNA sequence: TGCGCCGTTTCCCAGGGGGGCGATACGCAGTATTTT.

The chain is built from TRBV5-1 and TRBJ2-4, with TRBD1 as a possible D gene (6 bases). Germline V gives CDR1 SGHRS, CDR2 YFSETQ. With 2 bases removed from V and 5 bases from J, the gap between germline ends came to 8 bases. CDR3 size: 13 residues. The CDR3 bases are TGCGCCAGCAGCTTTCAGGGGCAAAACATTCAGTACTTC. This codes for CASSFQGQNIQYF.

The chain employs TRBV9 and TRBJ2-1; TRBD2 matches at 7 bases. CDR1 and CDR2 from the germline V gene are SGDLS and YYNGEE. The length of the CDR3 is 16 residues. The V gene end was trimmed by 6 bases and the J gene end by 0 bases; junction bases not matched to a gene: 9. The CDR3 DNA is TGTGCCAGCAATGGGGCTAGCGGTAGCTCCTACAATGAGCAGTTCTTC. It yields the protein CASNGASGSSYNEQFF.

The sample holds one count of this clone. The CDR3 sequence is CAWSVGGSTGELFF. Here the CDR3 DNA reads TGTGCCTGGAGTGTAGGGGGAAGCACCGGGGAGCTGTTTTTT. The V and J genes are TRBV30 and TRBJ2-2, with D perhaps matching TRBD1 (6 bases). The CDR3 has 14 residues. V lost 0 bases, J lost 4 bases, and 9 bases lay in between. Germline V gene data show CDR1 as GTSNPN and CDR2 as SVGIG (reference sequence).